This T cell receptor beta chain was documented in a study of read filtering for tumor transcriptome and immune sequencing. General study results and limits: The sorted CD138-negative fraction was a mixed bone marrow immune population, not purified T cells. Dropping single-read clonotypes raised IR-seq and RNA-seq shared-clonotype correlation.

This clonotype was picked up many times. Its antigen is unidentified. The library was built from about 400 ng RNA with molecular barcoded adaptors for alpha/delta and beta/gamma chains. TCRdb re-analysed the reads in MiXCR, keeping a single row per CDR3 protein. The sample has about 46,000 distinct CDR3 sequences, 20% seen once. CDR3 length equals 17 residues. The trim removed 5 bases at V and 4 bases at J, leaving 13 bases unmatched. Germline CDR1 is SEHNR and CDR2 is FQNEAQ (reference sequence). V is TRBV7-9 and J is TRBJ2-4; 8 bases agree with TRBD1. This sequence originates from a donor at least 40 years old with multiple myeloma. Sequencing input: a population of CD138-negative cells sorted from bone marrow. The CDR3 loop reads CASSQGAGDKGKNIQYF. CDR3 in DNA: TGTGCCAGCAGCCAGGGGGCCGGGGACAAGGGTAAAAACATTCAGTACTTC.